This TCR beta chain derives from a study of T cell clusters in autoimmune cytopenias. This clonotype is medium-sized by frequency. CDR1 LNHDA and CDR2 SQIVND come from the germline V gene (reference sequence). The CDR3 consists of 16 residues. TRB was amplified from roughly 270 ng of peripheral blood genomic DNA per sample. Multiplex touch-down PCR amplified TRB using TRB-A and TRB-B pools in one tube. From the multiplex PCR reads, TCRdb lists one entry per CDR3 protein and no DNA. The table gives some 11,000 distinct CDR3 sequences; the top ten clones make up around 2.7% of it. The chain combines TRBV19 with TRBJ1-4. The specimen was peripheral blood. The source of this sequence is a human donor with an autoimmune cytopenia or autoimmune hepatitis (not recorded which). CDR3 sequence: CASTGPLGVLNEKLFF.